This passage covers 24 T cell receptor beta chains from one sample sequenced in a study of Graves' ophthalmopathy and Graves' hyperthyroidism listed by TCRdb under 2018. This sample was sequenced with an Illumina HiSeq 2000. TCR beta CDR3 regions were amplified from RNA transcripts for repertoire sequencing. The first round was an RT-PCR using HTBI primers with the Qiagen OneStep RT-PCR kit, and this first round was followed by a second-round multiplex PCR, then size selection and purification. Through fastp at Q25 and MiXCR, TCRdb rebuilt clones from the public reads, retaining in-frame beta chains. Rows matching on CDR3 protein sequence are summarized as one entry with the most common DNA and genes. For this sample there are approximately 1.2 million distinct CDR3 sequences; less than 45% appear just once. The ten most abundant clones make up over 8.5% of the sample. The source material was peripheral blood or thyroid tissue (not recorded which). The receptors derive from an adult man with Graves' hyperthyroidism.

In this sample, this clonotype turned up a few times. Here the CDR3 reads CASSVGLGYEQYF. CDR3 in DNA: TGTGCCAGCAGCGTAGGCCTAGGGTACGAGCAGTACTTC. V gene TRBV9 combines with J gene TRBJ2-7; D gene ambiguous. The CDR3 runs to 13 residues. V lost 0 bases to trimming and J lost 4 bases, with 8 bases between them. Germline CDR1 and CDR2: SGDLS and YYNGEE.

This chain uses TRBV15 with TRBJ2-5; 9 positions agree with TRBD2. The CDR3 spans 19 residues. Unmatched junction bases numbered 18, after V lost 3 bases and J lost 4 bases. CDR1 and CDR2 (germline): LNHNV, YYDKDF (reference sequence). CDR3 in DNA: TGTGCCACCAGCAGTTCCTACTGGGGTAGCGGGAGATCGGGAGAGACCCAGTACTTC. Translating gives CATSSSYWGSGRSGETQYF.

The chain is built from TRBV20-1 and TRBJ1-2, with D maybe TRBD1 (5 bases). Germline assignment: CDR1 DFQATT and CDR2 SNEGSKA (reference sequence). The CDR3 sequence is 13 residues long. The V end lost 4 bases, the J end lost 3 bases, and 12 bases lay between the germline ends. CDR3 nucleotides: TGCAGTGCTATGGGACGGCAATACTATGGCTACACCTTC. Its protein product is CSAMGRQYYGYTF.

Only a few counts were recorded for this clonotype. The CDR3 DNA follows: TGCAGTGCTAATCAGGGGGCCCATGGCTACACCTTC. Protein sequence: CSANQGAHGYTF. J is TRBJ1-2 and V is TRBV20-1; 8 bases are shared with TRBD1. Germline V gene data show CDR1 as DFQATT and CDR2 as SNEGSKA (reference sequence). The CDR3 extends over 12 amino acids. The V gene end was trimmed by 4 bases and the J gene end by 6 bases; junction bases not matched to a gene: 4.

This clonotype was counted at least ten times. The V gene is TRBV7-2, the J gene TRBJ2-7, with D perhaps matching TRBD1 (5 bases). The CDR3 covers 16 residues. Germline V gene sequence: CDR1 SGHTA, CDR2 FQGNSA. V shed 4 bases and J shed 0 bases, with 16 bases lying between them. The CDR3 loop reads CASSSETRTSSYEQYF. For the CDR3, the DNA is TGTGCCAGCAGCTCCGAAACCAGGACAAGCTCCTACGAGCAGTACTTC.

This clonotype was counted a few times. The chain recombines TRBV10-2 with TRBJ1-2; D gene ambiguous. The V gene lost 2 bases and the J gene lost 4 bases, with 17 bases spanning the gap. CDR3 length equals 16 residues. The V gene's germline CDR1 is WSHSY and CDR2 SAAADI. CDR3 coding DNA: TGCGCCAGCAGTGAGCCGGACGCACCCGCCAGCTATGGCTACACCTTC. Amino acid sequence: CASSEPDAPASYGYTF.

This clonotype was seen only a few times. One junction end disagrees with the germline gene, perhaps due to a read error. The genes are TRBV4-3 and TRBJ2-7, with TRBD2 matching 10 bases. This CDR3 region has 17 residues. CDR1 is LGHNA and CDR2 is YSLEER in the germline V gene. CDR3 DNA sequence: TGCGCCAGCAGCCAAGACAGGCTAGCGGGAGAGGAACCCTTGGGGAACTTC. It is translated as CASSQDRLAGEEPLGNF.

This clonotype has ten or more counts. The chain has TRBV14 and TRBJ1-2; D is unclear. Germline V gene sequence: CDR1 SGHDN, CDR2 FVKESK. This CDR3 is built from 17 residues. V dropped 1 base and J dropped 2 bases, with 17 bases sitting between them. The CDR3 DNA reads TGTGCCAGCAGCCAAGTACTGAACGGACCCTTCAACTATGGCTACACCTTC. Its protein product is CASSQVLNGPFNYGYTF. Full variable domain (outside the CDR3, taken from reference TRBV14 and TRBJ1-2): EAGVTQFPSHSVIEKGQTVTLRCDPISGHDNLYWYRRVMGKEIKFLLHFVKESKQDESGMPNNRFLAERTGGTYSTLKVQPAELEDSGVYFCASSQVLNGPFNYGYTFGSGTRLTVV.

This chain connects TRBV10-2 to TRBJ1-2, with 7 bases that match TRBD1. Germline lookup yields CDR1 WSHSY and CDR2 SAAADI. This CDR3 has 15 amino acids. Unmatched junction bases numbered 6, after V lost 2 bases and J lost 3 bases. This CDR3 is CASSEPDRPHYGYTF. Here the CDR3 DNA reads TGCGCCAGCAGTGAGCCGGACAGGCCACACTATGGCTACACCTTC.

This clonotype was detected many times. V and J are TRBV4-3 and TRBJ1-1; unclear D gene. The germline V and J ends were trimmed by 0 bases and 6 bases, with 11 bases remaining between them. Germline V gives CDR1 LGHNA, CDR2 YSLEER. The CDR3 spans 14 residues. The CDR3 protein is CASSQERESSEAFF. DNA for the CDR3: TGCGCCAGCAGCCAAGAGCGGGAGAGTTCTGAAGCTTTCTTT.

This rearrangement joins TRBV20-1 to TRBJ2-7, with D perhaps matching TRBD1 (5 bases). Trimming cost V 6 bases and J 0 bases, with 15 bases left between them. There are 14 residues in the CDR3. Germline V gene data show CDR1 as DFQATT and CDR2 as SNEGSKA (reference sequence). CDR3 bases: TGCAGTGCGGATACAGGACATAACTCCTACGAGCAGTACTTC. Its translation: CSADTGHNSYEQYF.

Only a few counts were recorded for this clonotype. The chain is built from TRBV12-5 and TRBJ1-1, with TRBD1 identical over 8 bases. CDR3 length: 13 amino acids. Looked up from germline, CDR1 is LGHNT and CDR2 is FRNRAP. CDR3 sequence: CASTRGQGTEAFF. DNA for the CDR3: TGTGCCAGCACCAGGGGGCAGGGCACTGAAGCTTTCTTT. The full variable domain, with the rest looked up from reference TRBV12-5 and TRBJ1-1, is DARVTQTPRHKVTEMGQEVTMRCQPILGHNTVFWYRQTMMQGLELLAYFRNRAPLDDSGMPKDRFSAEMPDATLATLKIQPSEPRDSAVYFCASTRGQGTEAFFGQGTRLTVV.

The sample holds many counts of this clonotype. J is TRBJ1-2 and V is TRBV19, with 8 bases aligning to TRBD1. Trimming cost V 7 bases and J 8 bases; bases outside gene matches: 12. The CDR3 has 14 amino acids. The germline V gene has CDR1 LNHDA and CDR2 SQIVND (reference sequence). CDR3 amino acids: CASKMGQERHGYTF. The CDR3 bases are TGTGCCAGTAAGATGGGACAGGAGAGGCACGGCTACACCTTC.

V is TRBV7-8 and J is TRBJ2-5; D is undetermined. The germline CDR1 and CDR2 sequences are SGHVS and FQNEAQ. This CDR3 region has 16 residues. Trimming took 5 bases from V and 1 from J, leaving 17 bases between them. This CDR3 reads CASSLRRLVPQETQYF. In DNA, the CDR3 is TGTGCCAGCAGCCTCCGTAGGCTCGTTCCCCAAGAGACCCAGTACTTC.

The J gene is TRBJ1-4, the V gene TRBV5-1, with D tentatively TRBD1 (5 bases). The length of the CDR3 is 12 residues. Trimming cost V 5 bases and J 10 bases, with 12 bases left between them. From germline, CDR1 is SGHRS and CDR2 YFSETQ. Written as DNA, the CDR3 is TGCGCCAGCAGACGATTCGGGACAAAACTGTTTTTT. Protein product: CASRRFGTKLFF.

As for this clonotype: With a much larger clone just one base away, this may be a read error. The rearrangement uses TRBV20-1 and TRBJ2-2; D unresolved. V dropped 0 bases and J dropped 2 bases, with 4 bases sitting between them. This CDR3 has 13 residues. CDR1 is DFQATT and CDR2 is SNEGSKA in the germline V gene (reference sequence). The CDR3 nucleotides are TGCAGTGCTAGAGACACTAACACCGGGGAGCTGTTTTTT. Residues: CSARDTNTGELFF.

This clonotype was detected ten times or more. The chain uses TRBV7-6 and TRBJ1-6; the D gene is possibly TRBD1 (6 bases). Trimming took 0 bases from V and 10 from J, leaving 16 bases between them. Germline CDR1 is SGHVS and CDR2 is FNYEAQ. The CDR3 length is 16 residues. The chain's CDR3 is CASSLAPGDNLSPLHF. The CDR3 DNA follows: TGTGCCAGCAGCTTAGCGCCAGGGGATAACCTGTCACCCCTCCACTTT.

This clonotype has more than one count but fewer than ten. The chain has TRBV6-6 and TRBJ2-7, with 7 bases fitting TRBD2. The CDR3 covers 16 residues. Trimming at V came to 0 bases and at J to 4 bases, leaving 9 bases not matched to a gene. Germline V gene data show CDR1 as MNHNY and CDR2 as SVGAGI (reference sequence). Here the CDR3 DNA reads TGTGCCAGCAGTTACTCGGGCAGAGCGGGATCGTACGAGCAGTACTTC. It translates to CASSYSGRAGSYEQYF.

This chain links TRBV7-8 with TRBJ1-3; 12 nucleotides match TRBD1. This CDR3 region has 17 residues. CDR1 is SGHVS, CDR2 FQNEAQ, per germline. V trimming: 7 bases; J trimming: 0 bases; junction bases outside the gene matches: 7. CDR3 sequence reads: CASNSGQGANSGNTIYF. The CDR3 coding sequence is TGTGCCAGCAATTCGGGACAGGGGGCTAACTCTGGAAACACCATATATTTT.

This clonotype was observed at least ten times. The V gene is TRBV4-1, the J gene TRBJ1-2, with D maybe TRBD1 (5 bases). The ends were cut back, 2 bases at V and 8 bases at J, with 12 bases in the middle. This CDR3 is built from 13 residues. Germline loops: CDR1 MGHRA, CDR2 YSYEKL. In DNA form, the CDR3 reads TGCGCCAGCAGCCAAATAGGGGTGGGAGGCTACACCTTC. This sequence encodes CASSQIGVGGYTF.

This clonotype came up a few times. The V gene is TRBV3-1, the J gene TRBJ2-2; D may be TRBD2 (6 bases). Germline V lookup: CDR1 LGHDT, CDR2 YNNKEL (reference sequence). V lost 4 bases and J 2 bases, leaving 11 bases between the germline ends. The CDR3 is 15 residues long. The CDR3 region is CASSRSGLNTGELFF. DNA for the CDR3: TGTGCCAGCAGCCGTAGCGGCCTTAACACCGGGGAGCTGTTTTTT.

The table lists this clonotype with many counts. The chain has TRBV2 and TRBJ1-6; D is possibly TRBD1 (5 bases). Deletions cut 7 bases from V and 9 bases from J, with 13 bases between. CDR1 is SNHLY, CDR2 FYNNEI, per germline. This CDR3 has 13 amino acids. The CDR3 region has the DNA TGTGCCAGCAAACCAGGGTGGATTTCACCCCTCCACTTT. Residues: CASKPGWISPLHF.

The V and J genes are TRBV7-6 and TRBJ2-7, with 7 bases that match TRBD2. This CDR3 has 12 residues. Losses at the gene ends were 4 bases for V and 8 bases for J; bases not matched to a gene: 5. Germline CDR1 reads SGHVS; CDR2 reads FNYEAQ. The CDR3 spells CASSYTGGKQYF. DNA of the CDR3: TGTGCCAGCAGCTATACGGGGGGAAAGCAGTACTTC.

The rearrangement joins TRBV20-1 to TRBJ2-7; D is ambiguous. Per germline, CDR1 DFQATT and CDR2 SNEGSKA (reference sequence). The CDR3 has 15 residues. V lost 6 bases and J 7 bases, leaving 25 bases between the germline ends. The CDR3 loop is CSAMGIGRQRGEQYF. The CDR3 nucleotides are TGCAGTGCGATGGGAATCGGGCGCCAGCGAGGAGAGCAGTACTTC.